This T cell receptor beta chain derives from a study of CD4 T cells in relation to SARS-CoV-2 and coronaviruses. Whole-study context: PBMCs were cultured with antigen for roughly 10 days before TCR beta sequencing. No peptide or an HIV-1 Nef peptide pool served as negative control.

Assay used: immunoSEQ multiplex PCR; TCRdb lists only in-frame clones, some missing. The table shows under 30,000 clones, with approximately 75% occurring only once. The unexposed donors gave CD4+ T cells in about 2010-2019, prior to COVID-19. Isolation of CD4+ T cells took place after less than 13 days in culture. Testing used SARS-CoV-2 S/N and four cold-coronavirus spikes on unexposed-donor CD4+ T cells, cells permitting. Trimming removed 5 bases at V and 4 bases at J, with 4 bases between. The CDR3 has 11 amino acids. The germline V gene has CDR1 MNHEY and CDR2 SVGAGI. This clone was detected a few times. Its specificity is unknown.

J is TRBJ2-3 and V is TRBV6-5; unclear D gene. Sequenced sample: CD4+ T cells from PBMCs, cultured in vitro. The TCR comes from a human donor in good health. Here the CDR3 DNA reads TGTGCCAGCAGTCTCTCAGATACGCAGTATTTT. Residues: CASSLSDTQYF.